This TCR beta chain was identified in a study of siplizumab effects on memory and regulatory T cells (dated by TCRdb to about 2019). For context, the study as a whole: Across eight responder-stimulator pairs, mixed lymphocyte reactions were run in pairs, about 1 with siplizumab at 0.9 to 1 ug/mL and about 1 without drug. The study looked at the effect of siplizumab, an anti-CD2 antibody, on alloreactive T-cell subsets in allogeneic mixed lymphocyte reactions made from human PBMCs. What the authors observed across the whole study: Siplizumab significantly lowered the cumulative frequency of alloreactive sequences that could be traced to unstimulated CD4+ memory T cells. Whether proliferating Tregs from siplizumab cultures were suppressive was not functionally confirmed. Unstimulated naive T cells appeared more diverse than memory T cells, and naive cells seemed to contribute substantially to the alloresponse. About 75-97% of proliferating CD4+ or CD8+ clones could not be given a naive or memory phenotype. Sequences below about 10^-5 frequency were poorly captured, so only a minor fraction of alloreactive clones could be mapped to unstimulated subsets. In reactions with siplizumab, an average of about 69% of mappable alloreactive CD4+ clones were Treg-derived, compared with around 28% in control reactions.

Reading the germline V gene gives CDR1 LGHNA and CDR2 YNFKEQ. V is shortened by 5 bases, J by 2 bases, and the region joining them spans 19 bases. The CDR3 goes from the cysteine to the phenylalanine over 16 residues. Just the 48-base CDR3 DNA is kept, in frame starting at base 1. Cells in the mixed lymphocyte reaction were cultured together at 37 degrees C for 6 days. Responder PBMCs were labelled with CFSE and stimulator PBMCs were labelled with Violet Dye, after which the responder and stimulator PBMCs were mixed at a 1:1 ratio. Sorted unstimulated T cells, along with proliferating T cells recovered from mixed lymphocyte reactions, underwent TCRbeta CDR3 sequencing. Fresh whole blood from approximately ten HLA-typed healthy donors was used to isolate PBMCs. Proliferating CFSE-low responder T cells were FACS-sorted after the mixed lymphocyte reaction for TCR sequencing. The library relied on the immunoSEQ multiplex PCR assay. Some 1.1 x 10^5 TCR templates per sample were assayed on the deep sequencing platform. Genomic DNA extracted from sorted T cells was used for TCRbeta CDR3 sequencing. Concerning the study's data processing: The R programming language was used for clonal analysis of the TCRbeta CDR3 data. Alloreactive CD4+ and CD8+ clones were identified by comparing unstimulated samples to CFSE-low samples taken after the reaction. Regulatory or non-regulatory origin was assigned to alloreactive CD4+ clones by matching of sequences to sorted unstimulated Treg and non-Treg repertoires. Held by TCRdb, this immuneACCESS table contains in-frame sequences only and omits some clones. Under half of the omission traces to an unresolved V gene where checked; the cause of the rest is unknown. The DNA gave D and trimming, while V, J and clone size come from that table. The sample includes 3,500 to 4,500 clones, with about 48% observed a single time. The ten largest clones represent 3.9% of the sample.

This clone was counted a single time. No cognate antigen has been identified for it. Base qualities are missing; no much larger clone stands one base away. The origin of this receptor is a human donor in good health; the cells came from an allogeneic mixed lymphocyte reaction. Some clones in this sample may be carry-over from other donors' samples. The chain is encoded by TRBV4-2 joined to TRBJ2-7; TRBD2 might be the D gene, on 6 matching bases. The sample comprised CFSE-low (dividing) CD4+ T cells sorted from an allogeneic mixed lymphocyte reaction. This receptor carries the CDR3 CASSLAGGVGTYEQYF. The nucleotide sequence reads as follows: TGTGCCAGCAGCTTGGCAGGCGGGGTCGGAACCTACGAGCAGTACTTC.